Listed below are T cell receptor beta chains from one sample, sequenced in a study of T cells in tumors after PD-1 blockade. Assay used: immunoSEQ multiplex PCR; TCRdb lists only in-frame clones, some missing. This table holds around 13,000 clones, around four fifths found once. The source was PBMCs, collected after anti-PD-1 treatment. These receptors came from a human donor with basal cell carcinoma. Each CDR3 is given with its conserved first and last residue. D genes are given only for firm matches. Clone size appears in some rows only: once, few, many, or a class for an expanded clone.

TGCAGTGCTAGTGGGGATAGCGGGGGGGTAAATGAGCAGTTCTTC	CSASGDSGGVNEQFF	TRBV20-1	TRBD2	.	TRBJ2-1
TGTGCCAGCAGCGTAGGGTCCAGGGAAGAGACCCAGTACTTC	CASSVGSREETQYF	TRBV9	.	.	TRBJ2-5
TGTGCCAGCAGCTCCCGACTAGCGGGAGGGGTAGAGACCCAGTACTTC	CASSSRLAGGVETQYF	TRBV6-6	TRBD2	.	TRBJ2-5
TGTGCCACTCACGGGACAGATCAGCCCCAGCATTTT	CATHGTDQPQHF	TRBV28	TRBD1	once	TRBJ1-5
TGTGCCAGCAGCTTAATCGGGGATACTGAAGCTTTCTTT	CASSLIGDTEAFF	TRBV7-3	.	few	TRBJ1-1
TGTGCCAGCAGGGGGACAGGGAGGGGCACTGAAGCTTTCTTT	CASRGTGRGTEAFF	TRBV2	TRBD1	.	TRBJ1-1
TGTGCCAGCAGAAGGGGGACGATTATGGATCGGGGCAACAATGAGCAGTTCTTC	CASRRGTIMDRGNNEQFF	TRBV27	.	.	TRBJ2-1
TGTGCCAGCAGCTTAAGGGTCCGACTAGCGGGAATCTACAATGAGCAGTTCTTC	CASSLRVRLAGIYNEQFF	TRBV7-9	TRBD2	.	TRBJ2-1
TGTGCCAGCAGCATTGCCTACGAGCAGTACTTC	CASSIAYEQYF	TRBV6-5	.	.	TRBJ2-7
TGTGCCAGCAGCTTGGAAGTTCTAGCGGGGGGGTTTTCTCAAGAGACCCAGTACTTC	CASSLEVLAGGFSQETQYF	TRBV5-6	TRBD2	once	TRBJ2-5
TGTGCCAGCAGCTTGCCCGGGTTCCGCACAGATACGCAGTATTTT	CASSLPGFRTDTQYF	TRBV5-4	.	.	TRBJ2-3
TGCGCCAGCAGCTTGGAGGGCCAGGGGAATCAGCCCCAGCATTTT	CASSLEGQGNQPQHF	TRBV5-1	.	few	TRBJ1-5
TGTGCCAGTAGTACCAGGGGCCTGGACACTGAAGCTTTCTTT	CASSTRGLDTEAFF	TRBV19	.	once	TRBJ1-1
TGTGCCAGCAGCTTATCTACTAGCGGGGGAGAGACCCAGTACTTC	CASSLSTSGGETQYF	TRBV7-6	TRBD2	.	TRBJ2-5
TGTGCCAGCAGTGACCGGGACAGGCTCTTCGGAGCTTTCTTT	CASSDRDRLFGAFF	TRBV6-1	TRBD1	.	TRBJ1-1
TGTGCCAGCAGCCCGCCCGGGGGGGAGGTTGGCACTGAAGCTTTCTTT	CASSPPGGEVGTEAFF	TRBV7-8	.	.	TRBJ1-1
TGCGCCAGCGGGGGGACCACAGATACGCAGTATTTT	CASGGTTDTQYF	TRBV10-1	.	.	TRBJ2-3
TGTGCCAGCAGTTTGCCTAGTTCAGCCCGAACTGAAGCTTTCTTT	CASSLPSSARTEAFF	TRBV28	.	few	TRBJ1-1
TGTGCCAGCGGCCGGGGGGGTTCCAACACCGGGGAGCTGTTTTTT	CASGRGGSNTGELFF	TRBV5-5	TRBD2	.	TRBJ2-2
TGTGCCAGCAGCGTAGATGGGACAGCTAACTATGGCTACACCTTC	CASSVDGTANYGYTF	TRBV9	TRBD1	.	TRBJ1-2
TGTGCCAGCAAGAGGGGCGGCGGGGGCTACTCCTACGAGCAGTACTTC	CASKRGGGGYSYEQYF	TRBV28	.	.	TRBJ2-7
TGTGCCAGCAGGTCAAGTCAGGGAGAAGCTGTTTCGGGAATTCAGTACTTC	CASRSSQGEAVSGIQYF	TRBV2	.	.	TRBJ2-4
TGCGCCAGCAGCTTGGAAGGGGGGACGAGTGGCTACACCTTC	CASSLEGGTSGYTF	TRBV5-1	.	.	TRBJ1-2
TGTGCCAGTAGTATTGGGGTTAGGTCTGGCGAGCAGTACTTC	CASSIGVRSGEQYF	TRBV19	.	.	TRBJ2-7
TGTGCCAGCAGCGAGGGGCGGCCTAGCGCGGAGACCCAGTACTTC	CASSEGRPSAETQYF	TRBV5-4	.	.	TRBJ2-5
TGTGCCAGCAGCCCCGTCGATCAGCCCCAGCATTTT	CASSPVDQPQHF	TRBV28	.	few	TRBJ1-5
TGTGCCAGCAGCTTGGAGGTCCAGAACACTGAAGCTTTCTTT	CASSLEVQNTEAFF	TRBV7-9	.	.	TRBJ1-1
TGTGCCAGCAGTGGGGGGGTTAGCGGGCCGTGGGATACGCAGTATTTT	CASSGGVSGPWDTQYF	TRBV25-1	TRBD2	.	TRBJ2-3
TGTGCCAGCAGTGAAGCAGTAGTACGGACTGGGGCCAACGTCCTGACTTTC	CASSEAVVRTGANVLTF	TRBV6-1	.	.	TRBJ2-6
TGTGCCAGCAGCTTGGGCTTAATGGGACGAAATGAGCAGTTCTTC	CASSLGLMGRNEQFF	TRBV11-1	.	once	TRBJ2-1
TGTGCCAGCAGTTACGGCCTAGCGGGGGCCTACGAGCAGTACTTC	CASSYGLAGAYEQYF	TRBV6-5	TRBD2	.	TRBJ2-7
TGTGCCAGCAGCTTAGCGGCCTGGGGGAATACCGGGGAGCTGTTTTTT	CASSLAAWGNTGELFF	TRBV11-2	.	.	TRBJ2-2
TGTGCCAGCAGCCAGACTCCTAGCGGGCGCCTCTACGAGCAGTACTTC	CASSQTPSGRLYEQYF	TRBV4-2	TRBD2	.	TRBJ2-7
TGTGCCACCAGTGACCCTCGGGACAGCTCCTACGAGCAGTACTTC	CATSDPRDSSYEQYF	TRBV24-1	TRBD1	.	TRBJ2-7
TGTGCCAGTAGTTTCCGGGACAGGGCCTACGAGCAGTACTTC	CASSFRDRAYEQYF	TRBV19	TRBD1	.	TRBJ2-7
TGTGCCAGCAGTGAAGGAAGGGGGCCCTACGAGCAGTACTTC	CASSEGRGPYEQYF	TRBV6-1	TRBD1	.	TRBJ2-7
TGTGCCAGTAGTGGGCAGCCCAATCAGCCCCAGCATTTT	CASSGQPNQPQHF	TRBV19	.	few	TRBJ1-5
TGTGCCAGCAGTTTAGGGGCAGGCCTTACCTACGAGCAGTACTTC	CASSLGAGLTYEQYF	TRBV27	.	medium-sized	TRBJ2-7
TGCGCCAGCAGCCCCCGGACAGCGAACACTGAAGCTTTCTTT	CASSPRTANTEAFF	TRBV5-1	.	.	TRBJ1-1
TGTGCCAGCTCACCAGGAACAGGGGGCCCCGATACGCAGTATTTT	CASSPGTGGPDTQYF	TRBV18	TRBD1	.	TRBJ2-3
TGTGCCAGCAGCCGACTAGCGGCCTACGAGCAGTACTTC	CASSRLAAYEQYF	TRBV6-1	TRBD2	.	TRBJ2-7
TGTGCCAGCAGCCATGGACTAGCGGGAGGCGTTGAGCAGTTCTTC	CASSHGLAGGVEQFF	TRBV9	TRBD2	.	TRBJ2-1
TGTGCCAGTCGGGACAGGATGAACACTGAAGCTTTCTTT	CASRDRMNTEAFF	TRBV7-3	TRBD1	.	TRBJ1-1
TGTGCCACCCAGGCGTCTAATGAAAAACTGTTTTTT	CATQASNEKLFF	TRBV28	.	.	TRBJ1-4
TGTGCCAGCAGTGAAAGACAGGGGAGTAGGTACGAGCAGTACTTC	CASSERQGSRYEQYF	TRBV6-1	TRBD1	.	TRBJ2-7
TGTGCCAGCAGTGAACTCGGCAGGGGCAATCAGCCCCAGCATTTT	CASSELGRGNQPQHF	TRBV6-1	.	.	TRBJ1-5
TGTGCCAGCAGTTTGCCAGGGGGGCTGAACACTGAAGCTTTCTTT	CASSLPGGLNTEAFF	TRBV28	TRBD1	.	TRBJ1-1
TGCGCCAGCAGCCCTCAACAAAGTCTTAACACCGGGGAGCTGTTTTTT	CASSPQQSLNTGELFF	TRBV4-1	.	.	TRBJ2-2